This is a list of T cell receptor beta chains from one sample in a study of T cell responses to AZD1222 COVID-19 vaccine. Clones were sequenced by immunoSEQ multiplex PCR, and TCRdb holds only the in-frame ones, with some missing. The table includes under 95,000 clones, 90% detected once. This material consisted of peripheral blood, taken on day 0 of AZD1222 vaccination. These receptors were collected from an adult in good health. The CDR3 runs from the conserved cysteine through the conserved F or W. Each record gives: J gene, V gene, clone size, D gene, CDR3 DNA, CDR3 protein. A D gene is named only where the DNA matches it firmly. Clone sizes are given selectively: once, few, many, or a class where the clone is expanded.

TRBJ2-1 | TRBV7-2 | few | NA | TGTGCCAGCAGCATAGGACCCTACAATGAGCAGTTCTTC | CASSIGPYNEQFF
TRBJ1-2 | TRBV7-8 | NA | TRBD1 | TGTGCCAGCAGCTCCCGACCGGGACAGGGGCTTAGCTGGAGTGGCTACACCTTC | CASSSRPGQGLSWSGYTF
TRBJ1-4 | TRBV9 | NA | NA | TGTGCCAGCAGCGTAGCTCCGGGTTCCGGTGAAAAACTGTTTTTT | CASSVAPGSGEKLFF
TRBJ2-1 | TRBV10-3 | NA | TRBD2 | TGTGCCATCAGTCTCCGGCGGGCTAGCGGGGGGTCCTCCTACAATGAGCAGTTCTTC | CAISLRRASGGSSYNEQFF
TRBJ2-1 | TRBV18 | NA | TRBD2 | TGTGCCAGCTCACACCCGGGACTAGGGGCGATGATGGAGCAGTTCTTC | CASSHPGLGAMMEQFF
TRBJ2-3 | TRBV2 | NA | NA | TGTGCCAGCAGATACGGTAGTCTGGGCACAGATACGCAGTATTTT | CASRYGSLGTDTQYF
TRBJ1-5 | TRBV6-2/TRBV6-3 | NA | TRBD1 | TGTGCCAGCAGTAAAACAGGGGGCTATCAGCCCCAGCATTTT | CASSKTGGYQPQHF
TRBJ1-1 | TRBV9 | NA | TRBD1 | TGTGCCAGCAGCCTAGCGGACAGGGGAGTCCCTGAAGCTTTCTTT | CASSLADRGVPEAFF
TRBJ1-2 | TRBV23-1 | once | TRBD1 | TGCGCCAGCAGCCGTAGGGACAGGGGCGGGCGAGACTATGGCTACACCTTC | CASSRRDRGGRDYGYTF
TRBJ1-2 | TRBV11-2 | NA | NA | TGTGCCAGCAGCTTAGAGGCGCTCTATGGCTACACCTTC | CASSLEALYGYTF
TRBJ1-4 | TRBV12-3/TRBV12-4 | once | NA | TGTGCCAGCAGGAGGGGCGGGGAAAAACTGTTTTTT | CASRRGGEKLFF
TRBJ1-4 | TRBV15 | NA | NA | TGTGCCACCAGCAAAGAACACTCTAATGAAAAACTGTTTTTT | CATSKEHSNEKLFF
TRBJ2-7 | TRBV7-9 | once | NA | TGTGCCAGCAGCTTAGGGACTACCTACGAGCAGTACTTC | CASSLGTTYEQYF
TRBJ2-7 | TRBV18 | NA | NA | TGTGCCAGCTCACCCAACTGGGAGCAGTACTTC | CASSPNWEQYF
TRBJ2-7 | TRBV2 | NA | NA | TGTGCCAGCAGCCTCAGGCAGTACGAGCAGTACTTC | CASSLRQYEQYF
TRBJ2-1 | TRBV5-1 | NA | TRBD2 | TGCGCCAGCAGCCCCAGCGGGGACTCCTACAATGAGCAGTTCTTC | CASSPSGDSYNEQFF
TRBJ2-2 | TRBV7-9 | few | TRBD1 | TGTGCCAGCAGGCAGGACCAGGGGGCAACCGGGGAGCTGTTTTTT | CASRQDQGATGELFF
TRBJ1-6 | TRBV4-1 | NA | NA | TGCGCCAGCAGCCAGTCCGCGATAGCCCGCGGCCTCCGAGTGGGGAATTCACCCCTCCACTTT | CASSQSAIARGLRVGNSPLHF
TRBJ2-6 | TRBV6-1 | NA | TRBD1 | TGTGCCAGCAGTGAGGACAGGGGGTATAGGGCCAACGTCCTGACTTTC | CASSEDRGYRANVLTF
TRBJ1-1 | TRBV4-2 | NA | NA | TGTGCCAGCAGCCAAGGGCACACGAACACTGAAGCTTTCTTT | CASSQGHTNTEAFF
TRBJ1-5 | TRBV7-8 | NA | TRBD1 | TGTGCCAGCAGCTCCCGGGACAGGGAAAATCAGCCCCAGCATTTT | CASSSRDRENQPQHF
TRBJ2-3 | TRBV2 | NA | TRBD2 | TGTGCCAGCAGTGTTGGCGGGGGGGCGAATACAGATACGCAGTATTTT | CASSVGGGANTDTQYF
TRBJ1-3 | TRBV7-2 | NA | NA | TGTGCCAGCAGCCCGCATGGCTCTGGAAACACCATATATTTT | CASSPHGSGNTIYF
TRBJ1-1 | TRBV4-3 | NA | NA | TGCGCCAGCAGCCAAGATGGGGGGCTGCAGGGCCTGAAAGACACTGAAGCTTTCTTT | CASSQDGGLQGLKDTEAFF
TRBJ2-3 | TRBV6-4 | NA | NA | TGTGCCAGCAGTGACTCGCCAGATACGCAGTATTTT | CASSDSPDTQYF
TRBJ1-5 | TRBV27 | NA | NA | TGTGCCAGCAGCAAATCCACAGGCTACAATCAGCCCCAGCATTTT | CASSKSTGYNQPQHF
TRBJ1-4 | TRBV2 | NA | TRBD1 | TGTGCCAGCAGTGTGGCAGGGGGGTATGAAAAACTGTTTTTT | CASSVAGGYEKLFF
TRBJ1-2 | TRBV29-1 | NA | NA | TGCAGCGTTGACCGAGGAGGGAACTATGGCTACACCTTC | CSVDRGGNYGYTF
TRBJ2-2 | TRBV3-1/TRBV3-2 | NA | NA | TGTGCCAGCAGCCAAGATAGCCCAGGGGCCTACAACACCGGGGAGCTGTTTTTT | CASSQDSPGAYNTGELFF
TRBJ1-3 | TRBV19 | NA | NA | TGTGCCAGTAGTATAGAGGGCCGGCCGGGAAACACCATATATTTT | CASSIEGRPGNTIYF
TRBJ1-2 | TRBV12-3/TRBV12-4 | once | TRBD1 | TGTGCCAGCGGTACAGGGGGCGCGGATGGCTACACCTTC | CASGTGGADGYTF
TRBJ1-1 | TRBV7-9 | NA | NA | TGTGCCAGCAGCTTGGATTGGGGGGCACCAATGAACACTGAAGCTTTCTTT | CASSLDWGAPMNTEAFF
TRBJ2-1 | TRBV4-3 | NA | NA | TGCGCCAGCAGCCAGGGCTCTTTCTACAATGAGCAGTTCTTC | CASSQGSFYNEQFF
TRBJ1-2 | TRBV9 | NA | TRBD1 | TGTGCCAGCAGCCCTCGACAGGGAGAATCCTATGGCTACACCTTC | CASSPRQGESYGYTF
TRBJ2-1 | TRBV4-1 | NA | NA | TGCGCCAGCAGCCGGGAGCAACGGGACCATGAGCAGTTCTTC | CASSREQRDHEQFF
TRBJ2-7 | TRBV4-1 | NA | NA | TGCGCCAGCAGCCAAGATACTATCTCCTACGAGCAGTACTTC | CASSQDTISYEQYF
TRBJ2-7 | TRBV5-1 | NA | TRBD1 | TGCGCCAGCAGCCCGGGACAGGGGGCGGCCGAGCAGTACTTC | CASSPGQGAAEQYF
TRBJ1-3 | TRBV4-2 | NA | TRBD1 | TGTGCCAGCAGCCAACCCGGACAGGGGGTATCTGGAAACACCATATATTTT | CASSQPGQGVSGNTIYF
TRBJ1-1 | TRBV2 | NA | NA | TGTGCCAGCAGTGAAATGTTGGGGGGCATCGCTGAAGCTTTCTTT | CASSEMLGGIAEAFF
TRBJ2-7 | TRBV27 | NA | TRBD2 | TGTGCCAGCAGTTCTAGCGGGGCCTACGAGCAGTACTTC | CASSSSGAYEQYF
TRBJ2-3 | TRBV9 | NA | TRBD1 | TGTGCCAGCAGCGTACGGGACAGGGTAGGTGATACGCAGTATTTT | CASSVRDRVGDTQYF
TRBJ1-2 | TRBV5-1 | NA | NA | TGCGCCAGCAGCTTGGTGGGCGGTTGGGACACCTTC | CASSLVGGWDTF
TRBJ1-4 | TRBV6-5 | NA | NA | TGTGCCAGCAGGGACCAAATGGATTCTGGAAAACTGTTTTTT | CASRDQMDSGKLFF
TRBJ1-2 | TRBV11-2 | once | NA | TGTGCCAGCAGCCCACTACAGGGTCACTATGGCTACACCTTC | CASSPLQGHYGYTF
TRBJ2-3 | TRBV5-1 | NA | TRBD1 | TGCGCCAGCAGCTCGGGGACAGGGCCAGATACGCAGTATTTT | CASSSGTGPDTQYF
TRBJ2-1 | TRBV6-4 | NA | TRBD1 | TGTGCCAGCAGTGAATATCCCTTCAGGGGGAATGAGCAGTTCTTC | CASSEYPFRGNEQFF
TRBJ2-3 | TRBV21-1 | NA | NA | TGTGCCAGCAGCAATGGGACTAGCGGGGGACCAGATACGCAGTATTTT | CASSNGTSGGPDTQYF
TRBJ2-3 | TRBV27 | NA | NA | TGTGCCAGCAGCTCCGGGACAATTAGCACAGATACGCAGTATTTT | CASSSGTISTDTQYF
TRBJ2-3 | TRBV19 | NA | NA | TGTGCCAGTAGTATAGGGGGCTCAGATACGCAGTATTTT | CASSIGGSDTQYF
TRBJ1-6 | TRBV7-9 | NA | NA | TGTGCCAGCAGCTCCCAGGGACCGCGCAATTCACCCCTCCACTTT | CASSSQGPRNSPLHF
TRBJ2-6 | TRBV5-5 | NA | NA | TGTGCCAGCAGCTTGGTTAGGGCTGGGGCCAACGTCCTGACTTTC | CASSLVRAGANVLTF
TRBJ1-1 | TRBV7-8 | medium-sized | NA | TGTGCCAGCAGCCCTCTGACTTTGTGGGGAGCTTTCTTT | CASSPLTLWGAFF
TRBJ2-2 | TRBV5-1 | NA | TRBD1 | TGCGCCAGCAGCTTGGCCCTGGACAGGGGCTCTGGGGAGCTGTTTTTT | CASSLALDRGSGELFF
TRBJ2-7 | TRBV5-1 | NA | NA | TGCGCCAGCAGCTTGGCCGGGAGCGAGCAGTACTTC | CASSLAGSEQYF
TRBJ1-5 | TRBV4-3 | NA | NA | TGCGCCAGCAGCCAAGATGCCCGGTGGCCCCAGCATTTT | CASSQDARWPQHF
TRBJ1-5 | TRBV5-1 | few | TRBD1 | TGCGCCAGCAGCCCCGGGACAGGGGAGCAGCCCCAGCATTTT | CASSPGTGEQPQHF
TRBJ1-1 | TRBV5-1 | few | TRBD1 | TGCGCCAGCAGTAGACAGGGACAAGGAACTGAAGCTTTCTTT | CASSRQGQGTEAFF
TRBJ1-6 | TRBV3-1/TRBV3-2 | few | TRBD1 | TGTGCCAGCAGCCATGGGGACAGGGGCCATCTTTCACCCCTCCACTTT | CASSHGDRGHLSPLHF
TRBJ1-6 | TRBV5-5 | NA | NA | TGTGCCAGCAGCTTGGACGGGCAGGGAAATTCACCCCTCCACTTT | CASSLDGQGNSPLHF
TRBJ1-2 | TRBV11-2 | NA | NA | TGTGCCAGCAGCCCCTGGACAGCGAGTAACTATGGCTACACCTTC | CASSPWTASNYGYTF